This is a list of T cell receptor beta chains from one sample in a study of T cells in Graves' hyperthyroidism and ophthalmopathy. MiXCR, applied by TCRdb to the multiplex PCR reads, yields one record per CDR3 protein. The table includes around 450,000 distinct CDR3 sequences, roughly 14% detected once. Sequenced sample: blood. The receptors stem from a young woman with Graves' hyperthyroidism. Both conserved end residues are part of each CDR3. D genes are given only for firm matches.

d_gene: TRBD1
v_gene: TRBV2
CDR3aa: CASSVDRVNTEAFF

d_gene: TRBD1
v_gene: TRBV28
CDR3aa: CASSKYLQGAVYF

d_gene: -
v_gene: TRBV6-2/TRBV6-3
CDR3aa: CASSPTGGKNIQYF

d_gene: -
v_gene: TRBV7-9
CDR3aa: CASSLPRGASYNEQFF

d_gene: TRBD2
v_gene: TRBV27
CDR3aa: CASSPGGDVYEQYF

d_gene: -
v_gene: TRBV3-1
CDR3aa: CASSQGPYTEAFF

d_gene: -
v_gene: TRBV20-1
CDR3aa: CSAPLGYFPYEQYF

d_gene: -
v_gene: TRBV7-9
CDR3aa: CASSSRDTEAFF

d_gene: TRBD2
v_gene: TRBV10-3
CDR3aa: CAIRTTSGRSNEQFF

d_gene: -
v_gene: TRBV5-1
CDR3aa: CASSSSLTTPPGANVLTF

d_gene: -
v_gene: TRBV3-1
CDR3aa: CASSRVRVGGTPWEQYF

d_gene: TRBD1
v_gene: TRBV7-6
CDR3aa: CASSSFRTGRHEQFF

d_gene: -
v_gene: TRBV11-2
CDR3aa: CASSPTDVYQETQYF

d_gene: TRBD1
v_gene: TRBV20-1
CDR3aa: CSASGTGSRYGYTF

d_gene: -
v_gene: TRBV7-6
CDR3aa: CASSLRGELSYNEQFF

d_gene: TRBD2
v_gene: TRBV11-1
CDR3aa: CASSQGGSHPNEQFF

d_gene: -
v_gene: TRBV6-1
CDR3aa: CASNGAKAGELFF

d_gene: TRBD2
v_gene: TRBV20-1
CDR3aa: CSASGGTYNEQFF

d_gene: -
v_gene: TRBV9
CDR3aa: CASSAVGGSSYNSPLHF

d_gene: TRBD2
v_gene: TRBV7-2
CDR3aa: CASSLAAGGGADTQYF

d_gene: -
v_gene: TRBV12-3/TRBV12-4
CDR3aa: CASSSLDGLAKNIQYF

d_gene: TRBD2
v_gene: TRBV6-5
CDR3aa: CASSYLAGADTQYF

d_gene: -
v_gene: TRBV29-1
CDR3aa: CSVEVPSRSDTQYF

d_gene: TRBD2
v_gene: TRBV15
CDR3aa: CATSRVQSGRAIYEQYF

d_gene: -
v_gene: TRBV9
CDR3aa: CASSVSVGLERDYGYTF

d_gene: -
v_gene: TRBV6-1
CDR3aa: CATARGAKNIQYF

d_gene: -
v_gene: TRBV12-3/TRBV12-4
CDR3aa: CASSLFTQGLYNEQFF

d_gene: -
v_gene: TRBV28
CDR3aa: CASTPGRQGGYTF

d_gene: -
v_gene: TRBV9
CDR3aa: CASSRRPESTDTQYF